This is a list of T cell receptor beta chains from one sample in a study of blood T cells in healthy people across ages. TCRdb itself ran the 5' RACE reads through MiXCR, one entry per CDR3 protein. The table records 600,000 to 1,000,000 distinct CDR3 sequences, 20% to 25% of them present only once. This sample was also put to use in a study of T cells of mothers and their children.

Input material: blood. The origin of the receptors is a boy aged 10-17 years in good health. Both conserved end residues are part of each CDR3. Fields, in order: clone size, V gene, D gene, J gene, CDR3 protein, CDR3 DNA. The D gene is left open where the match is weak. Clone sizes are given selectively: once, few, many, or a class where the clone is expanded.

size: once; V: TRBV7-2; D: NA; J: TRBJ1-6; CDR3: CASSLFQRVDSPLHF; DNA: TGTGCCAGCAGCTTATTTCAGAGGGTGGATTCACCCCTCCACTTT
size: NA; V: TRBV28; D: NA; J: TRBJ2-7; CDR3: CASRLKGPYEQYF; DNA: TGTGCCAGCAGGCTAAAGGGACCCTACGAGCAGTACTTC
size: few; V: TRBV25-1; D: TRBD1; J: TRBJ2-5; CDR3: CASSGAGTGGMEQYF; DNA: TGTGCCAGCAGTGGGGCCGGGACAGGGGGCATGGAGCAGTACTTC
size: NA; V: TRBV20-1; D: NA; J: TRBJ2-1; CDR3: CSAADTGYEQFF; DNA: TGCAGTGCAGCCGACACCGGGTATGAGCAGTTCTTC
size: few; V: TRBV7-9; D: TRBD1; J: TRBJ2-5; CDR3: CASRTTGDLKETQYF; DNA: TGTGCCAGCAGAACTACAGGGGACCTTAAAGAGACCCAGTACTTC
size: NA; V: TRBV12-3/TRBV12-4; D: NA; J: TRBJ2-5; CDR3: CASSLVGLAETQYF; DNA: TGTGCCAGCAGTTTAGTGGGATTGGCGGAGACCCAGTACTTC
size: NA; V: TRBV29-1; D: TRBD1; J: TRBJ1-3; CDR3: CSVGGQGGNTIYF; DNA: TGCAGCGTTGGGGGACAGGGTGGAAACACCATATATTTT
size: NA; V: TRBV12-3/TRBV12-4; D: NA; J: TRBJ2-3; CDR3: CASRILTDTQYF; DNA: TGTGCCAGCAGGATATTAACAGATACGCAGTATTTT
size: NA; V: TRBV3-1; D: NA; J: TRBJ1-4; CDR3: CASSAPGRGHNEKLFF; DNA: TGTGCCAGCAGCGCCCCGGGGAGGGGACATAATGAAAAACTGTTTTTT
size: NA; V: TRBV20-1; D: NA; J: TRBJ2-7; CDR3: CSARAGNAGSIYEQYF; DNA: TGCAGTGCTAGAGCCGGGAACGCAGGGTCGATCTACGAGCAGTACTTC
size: few; V: TRBV7-8; D: NA; J: TRBJ2-1; CDR3: CASSDARGDEQFF; DNA: TGTGCCAGCAGCGACGCCAGAGGGGATGAGCAGTTCTTC
size: few; V: TRBV12-3/TRBV12-4; D: NA; J: TRBJ1-1; CDR3: CASSVLGGDTEAFF; DNA: TGTGCCAGCAGTGTCCTAGGGGGGGATACTGAAGCTTTCTTT
size: few; V: TRBV7-9; D: NA; J: TRBJ2-5; CDR3: CASSLGLIVETQYF; DNA: TGTGCCAGCAGCTTAGGGTTGATAGTGGAGACCCAGTACTTC
size: few; V: TRBV5-1; D: TRBD2; J: TRBJ2-3; CDR3: CASSPGDYSTDTQYF; DNA: TGCGCCAGCAGCCCCGGGGACTACAGCACAGATACGCAGTATTTT
size: few; V: TRBV20-1; D: TRBD1; J: TRBJ1-2; CDR3: CSARGQGSYGYTF; DNA: TGCAGTGCTAGGGGACAGGGGAGCTATGGCTACACCTTC
size: NA; V: TRBV6-6; D: TRBD1; J: TRBJ2-4; CDR3: CASSYRGQRGAKNIQYF; DNA: TGTGCCAGCAGTTACCGGGGACAGAGGGGAGCCAAAAACATTCAGTACTTC
size: few; V: TRBV15; D: TRBD1; J: TRBJ2-5; CDR3: CATSSGQGAWEQYF; DNA: TGTGCCACCAGCTCGGGACAGGGGGCCTGGGAGCAGTACTTC
size: NA; V: TRBV20-1; D: NA; J: TRBJ1-2; CDR3: CSARVGGRGGYTF; DNA: TGCAGTGCTAGAGTTGGGGGTAGAGGGGGCTACACCTTC
size: NA; V: TRBV20-1; D: TRBD1; J: TRBJ1-2; CDR3: CSAVTGGDWGYTF; DNA: TGCAGTGCGGTGACAGGGGGCGACTGGGGCTACACCTTC
size: few; V: TRBV12-3/TRBV12-4; D: NA; J: TRBJ2-3; CDR3: CASSQGTVRTDTQYF; DNA: TGTGCCAGCAGTCAAGGGACCGTCCGCACAGATACGCAGTATTTT
size: NA; V: TRBV7-2; D: NA; J: TRBJ1-5; CDR3: CASSLDGTGNQPQHF; DNA: TGTGCCAGCAGCTTAGATGGGACGGGGAATCAGCCCCAGCATTTT
size: few; V: TRBV7-9; D: NA; J: TRBJ1-5; CDR3: CASSLEQSNQPQHF; DNA: TGTGCCAGCAGCTTAGAACAGTCCAATCAGCCCCAGCATTTT
size: NA; V: TRBV4-3; D: NA; J: TRBJ2-5; CDR3: CASSHGGGQETQYF; DNA: TGCGCCAGCAGCCATGGTGGGGGACAAGAGACCCAGTACTTC
size: NA; V: TRBV20-1; D: NA; J: TRBJ2-3; CDR3: CSASTVRPDTQYF; DNA: TGCAGTGCTAGTACGGTCAGACCGGATACGCAGTATTTT
size: few; V: TRBV29-1; D: TRBD2; J: TRBJ2-5; CDR3: CSAAGGTVQETQYF; DNA: TGCAGCGCCGCGGGAGGGACCGTCCAAGAGACCCAATACTTC
size: few; V: TRBV7-9; D: TRBD1; J: TRBJ2-5; CDR3: CASSLPDRTQETQYF; DNA: TGTGCCAGCAGCTTACCGGACAGGACCCAAGAGACCCAGTACTTC
size: NA; V: TRBV6-5; D: NA; J: TRBJ1-1; CDR3: CAGSYSAGNTEAFF; DNA: TGTGCCGGCAGTTACTCGGCCGGGAACACTGAAGCTTTCTTT
size: few; V: TRBV7-9; D: TRBD1; J: TRBJ2-7; CDR3: CASSPLTGDRESYEQYF; DNA: TGTGCCAGCAGCCCCCTAACTGGGGACAGGGAGTCCTACGAGCAGTACTTC
size: NA; V: TRBV5-1; D: NA; J: TRBJ2-7; CDR3: CASSAGRTVTYEQYF; DNA: TGCGCCAGCAGCGCGGGACGGACCGTCACCTACGAGCAGTACTTC
size: few; V: TRBV29-1; D: NA; J: TRBJ1-1; CDR3: CSVVANTEAFF; DNA: TGCAGCGTTGTTGCGAACACTGAAGCTTTCTTT
size: NA; V: TRBV20-1; D: NA; J: TRBJ2-7; CDR3: CSARDPRGRQYF; DNA: TGCAGTGCTAGGGATCCCAGGGGACGGCAGTACTTC
size: many; V: TRBV29-1; D: TRBD2; J: TRBJ2-3; CDR3: CSVVETSGSSTQYF; DNA: TGCAGCGTTGTAGAGACTAGCGGGAGTAGTACGCAGTATTTT
size: NA; V: TRBV5-1; D: NA; J: TRBJ2-3; CDR3: CASSPVVGGGSTDTQYF; DNA: TGCGCCAGCAGCCCAGTGGTGGGCGGGGGCTCGACAGATACGCAGTATTTT
size: NA; V: TRBV7-9; D: TRBD1; J: TRBJ2-7; CDR3: CASSLSSQGRHEQYF; DNA: TGTGCCAGCAGCCTATCGTCACAGGGGAGACACGAGCAGTACTTC
size: NA; V: TRBV7-2; D: TRBD2; J: TRBJ2-1; CDR3: CASSPSGATVSYNEQFF; DNA: TGTGCCAGCAGCCCTAGCGGGGCGACGGTCTCCTACAATGAGCAGTTCTTC
size: few; V: TRBV7-2; D: NA; J: TRBJ2-3; CDR3: CASSQGTGALSTDTQYF; DNA: TGTGCCAGCAGCCAAGGGACGGGAGCGCTGAGCACAGATACGCAGTATTTT
size: NA; V: TRBV7-2; D: NA; J: TRBJ2-3; CDR3: CASSFGLWSTDTQYF; DNA: TGTGCCAGCAGCTTTGGGCTGTGGAGCACAGATACGCAGTATTTT
size: NA; V: TRBV20-1; D: NA; J: TRBJ2-5; CDR3: CSPGAEGETQYF; DNA: TGCAGTCCGGGGGCAGAGGGGGAGACCCAGTACTTC
size: NA; V: TRBV29-1; D: NA; J: TRBJ2-5; CDR3: CSVYRGNQETQYF; DNA: TGCAGCGTTTACCGCGGGAACCAAGAGACCCAGTACTTC
size: many; V: TRBV12-3/TRBV12-4; D: NA; J: TRBJ2-5; CDR3: CASSFPQETQYF; DNA: TGTGCCAGCAGCTTCCCCCAAGAGACCCAGTACTTC
size: few; V: TRBV28; D: TRBD2; J: TRBJ2-7; CDR3: CASTKALAGGSREQYF; DNA: TGTGCCAGCACCAAAGCCCTAGCGGGGGGGTCTCGGGAGCAGTACTTC
size: NA; V: TRBV20-1; D: NA; J: TRBJ1-1; CDR3: CSARDPDRRTEAFF; DNA: TGCAGTGCTAGAGATCCAGACAGACGCACTGAAGCTTTCTTT
size: NA; V: TRBV12-3/TRBV12-4; D: NA; J: TRBJ2-1; CDR3: CASRKSPGDEQFF; DNA: TGTGCCAGCAGGAAGTCCCCGGGCGATGAGCAGTTCTTC
size: NA; V: TRBV5-6; D: NA; J: TRBJ2-4; CDR3: CASSLVQGIQYF; DNA: TGTGCCAGCAGCTTGGTCCAGGGCATTCAGTACTTC
size: few; V: TRBV20-1; D: TRBD1; J: TRBJ2-1; CDR3: CSQPGQGDNEQFF; DNA: TGCAGTCAACCGGGACAGGGGGACAATGAGCAGTTCTTC
size: many; V: TRBV20-1; D: TRBD2; J: TRBJ2-1; CDR3: CSAKGTSENEQFF; DNA: TGCAGTGCTAAGGGGACTAGTGAAAATGAGCAGTTCTTC
size: NA; V: TRBV28; D: TRBD1; J: TRBJ2-4; CDR3: CASSLPGTGFSNIQYF; DNA: TGTGCCAGCAGTTTACCCGGGACAGGGTTTTCGAACATTCAGTACTTC
size: few; V: TRBV24-1; D: TRBD1; J: TRBJ2-4; CDR3: CATSDSTGGRGKGIQYF; DNA: TGTGCCACCAGTGATTCTACAGGGGGCAGGGGTAAGGGAATTCAGTACTTC
size: NA; V: TRBV20-1; D: TRBD2; J: TRBJ2-1; CDR3: CSARIRQGTSGSRYNEQFF; DNA: TGCAGTGCTAGAATAAGACAGGGAACTAGCGGGAGTCGGTACAATGAGCAGTTCTTC
size: NA; V: TRBV4-1; D: NA; J: TRBJ2-4; CDR3: CASSQGGGLGIQYF; DNA: TGCGCCAGCAGCCAAGGAGGGGGGCTCGGCATTCAGTACTTC
size: NA; V: TRBV13; D: NA; J: TRBJ2-5; CDR3: CASSQARDPEGEETQYF; DNA: TGTGCCAGCAGCCAAGCAAGGGACCCAGAAGGGGAGGAGACCCAGTACTTC
size: few; V: TRBV5-5; D: NA; J: TRBJ2-3; CDR3: CASSLAVGPRSNTDTQYF; DNA: TGTGCCAGCAGCTTGGCTGTCGGACCCAGGTCCAACACAGATACGCAGTATTTT
size: NA; V: TRBV7-7; D: NA; J: TRBJ2-1; CDR3: CASSPNSRYNEQFF; DNA: TGTGCCAGCAGCCCCAATTCCCGGTACAATGAGCAGTTCTTC
size: NA; V: TRBV29-1; D: NA; J: TRBJ1-1; CDR3: CSVEDSGDTEAFF; DNA: TGCAGCGTTGAAGATTCAGGGGACACTGAAGCTTTCTTT
size: many; V: TRBV28; D: NA; J: TRBJ2-5; CDR3: CASSFGGPMEETQYF; DNA: TGTGCCAGCAGTTTTGGGGGGCCCATGGAAGAGACCCAGTACTTC
size: few; V: TRBV6-2/TRBV6-3; D: TRBD2; J: TRBJ2-7; CDR3: CASSYDQRGDSSYEQYF; DNA: TGTGCCAGCAGTTACGACCAGCGGGGGGACAGCTCCTACGAGCAGTACTTC
size: few; V: TRBV20-1; D: TRBD2; J: TRBJ2-5; CDR3: CSARTSKQETQYF; DNA: TGCAGTGCCAGGACTAGCAAGCAAGAGACCCAGTACTTC